This TCR beta chain was sequenced in a study of T cells in tuberculosis. Assay used: immunoSEQ multiplex PCR; TCRdb lists only in-frame clones, some missing. The sample consists of some 40,000 clones, around 95% of them appearing once. This TCR was sampled from a donor between 10 and 29 years old with latent tuberculosis or without tuberculosis infection. Sequencing was performed on PBMCs.

CDR3 sequence reads: CASSDPPWAGLTTGELFF. The CDR3 nucleotides are TGCGCCAGCAGTGACCCTCCATGGGCAGGGCTTACCACCGGGGAGCTGTTTTTT. V and J are TRBV10-2 and TRBJ2-2; TRBD1 is a possible D gene (5 bases). This CDR3 is built from 18 residues. The germline V gene encodes CDR1 WSHSY and CDR2 SAAADI. Trimming removed 3 bases at V and 4 bases at J, with 21 bases between.